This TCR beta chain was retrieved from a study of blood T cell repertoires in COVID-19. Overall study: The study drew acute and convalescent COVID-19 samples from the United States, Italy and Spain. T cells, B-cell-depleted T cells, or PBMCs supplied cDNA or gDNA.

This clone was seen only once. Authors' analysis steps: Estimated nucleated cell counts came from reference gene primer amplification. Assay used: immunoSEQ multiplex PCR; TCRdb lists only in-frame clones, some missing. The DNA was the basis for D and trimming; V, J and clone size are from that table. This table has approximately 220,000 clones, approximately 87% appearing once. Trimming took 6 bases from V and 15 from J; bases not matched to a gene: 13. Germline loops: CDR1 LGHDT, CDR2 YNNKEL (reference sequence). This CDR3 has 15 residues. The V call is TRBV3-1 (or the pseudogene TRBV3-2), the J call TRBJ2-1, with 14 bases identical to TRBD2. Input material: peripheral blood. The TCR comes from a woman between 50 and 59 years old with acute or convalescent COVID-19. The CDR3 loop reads CASSLGTSGRGKGFF. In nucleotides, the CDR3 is TGTGCCAGCAGTCTCGGGACTAGCGGGAGAGGAAAGGGGTTCTTC.